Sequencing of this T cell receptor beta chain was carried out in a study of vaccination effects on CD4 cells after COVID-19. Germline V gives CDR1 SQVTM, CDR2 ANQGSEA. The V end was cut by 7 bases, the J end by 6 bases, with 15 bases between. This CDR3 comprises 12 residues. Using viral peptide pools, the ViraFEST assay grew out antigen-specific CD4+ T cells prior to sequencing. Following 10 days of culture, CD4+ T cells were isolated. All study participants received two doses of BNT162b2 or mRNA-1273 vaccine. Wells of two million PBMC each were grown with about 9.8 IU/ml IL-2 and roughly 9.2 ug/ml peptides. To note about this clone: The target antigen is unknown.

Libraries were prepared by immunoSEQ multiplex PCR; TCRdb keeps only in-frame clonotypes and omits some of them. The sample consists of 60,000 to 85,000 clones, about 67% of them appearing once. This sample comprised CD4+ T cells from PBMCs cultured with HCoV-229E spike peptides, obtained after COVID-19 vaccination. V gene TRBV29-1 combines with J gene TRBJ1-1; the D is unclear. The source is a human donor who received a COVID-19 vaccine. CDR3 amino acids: CSGGMLNAEAFF. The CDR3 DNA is TGCAGCGGCGGCATGCTCAACGCTGAAGCTTTCTTT.